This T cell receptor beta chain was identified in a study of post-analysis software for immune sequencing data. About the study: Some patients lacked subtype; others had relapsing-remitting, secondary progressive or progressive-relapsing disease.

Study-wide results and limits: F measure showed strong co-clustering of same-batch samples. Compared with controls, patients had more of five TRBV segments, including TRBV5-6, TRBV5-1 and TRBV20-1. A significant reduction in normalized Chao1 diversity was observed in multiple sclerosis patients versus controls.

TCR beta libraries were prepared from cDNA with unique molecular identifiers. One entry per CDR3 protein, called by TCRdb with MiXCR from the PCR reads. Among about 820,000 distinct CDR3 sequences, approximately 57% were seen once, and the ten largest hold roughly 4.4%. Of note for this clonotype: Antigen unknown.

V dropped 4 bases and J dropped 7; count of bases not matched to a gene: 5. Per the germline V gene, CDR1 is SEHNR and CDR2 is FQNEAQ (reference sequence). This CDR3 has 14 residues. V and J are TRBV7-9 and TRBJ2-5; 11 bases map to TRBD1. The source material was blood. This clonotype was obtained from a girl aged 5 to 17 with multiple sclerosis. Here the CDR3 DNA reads TGTGCCAGCAGCTCGGGACAGGGGGGACCGACCCAGTACTTC. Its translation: CASSSGQGGPTQYF.